This T cell receptor (beta chain) stems from a study of breast tumors, draining lymph nodes, adjacent tissues. General observations from the study: Compared with lymph nodes, tumors were less diverse; compared with nontumor tissue, more.

The CDR3 runs 15 residues. CDR1 SGHDN and CDR2 FVKESK come from the germline V gene. This clonotype has just a few counts. No antigen is known for it. Sequence at one end of the junction differs from germline and may be a read error. Breast cancer patients provided tissue from their axillary draining lymph nodes. A single record per CDR3 protein comes from TCRdb applying MiXCR to the multiplex PCR reads. The sample includes about 140,000 distinct CDR3 sequences, about 22% seen only once; the top ten take 2.6%. This sequence was found in a female donor with breast cancer. Some clones in this sample may be carry-over from other donors' samples. The sample was axillary lymph node tissue. V gene TRBV14 combines with J gene TRBJ2-7; 7 bases fit TRBD1. The CDR3 nucleotides are TGTGCCAGCGGCCAAGGGACAGTCCTGGGCTACGAGCAGTACTTC. Its translation: CASGQGTVLGYEQYF.